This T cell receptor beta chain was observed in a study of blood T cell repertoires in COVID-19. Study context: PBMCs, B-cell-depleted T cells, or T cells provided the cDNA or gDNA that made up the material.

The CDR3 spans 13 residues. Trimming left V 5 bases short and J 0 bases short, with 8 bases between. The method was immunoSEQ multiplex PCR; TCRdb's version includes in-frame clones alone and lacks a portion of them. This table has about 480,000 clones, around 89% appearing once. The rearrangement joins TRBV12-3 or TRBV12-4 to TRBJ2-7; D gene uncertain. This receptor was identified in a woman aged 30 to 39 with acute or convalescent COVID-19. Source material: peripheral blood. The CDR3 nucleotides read TGTGCCAGCAGTCGTCGGAGCTCCTACGAGCAGTACTTC. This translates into CASSRRSSYEQYF.